The 9 T cell receptor beta chains listed next were all sequenced from one sample in a study of spatial heterogeneity in lung cancer (dated by TCRdb to between 2019 and 2020). Paper-wide results and their limitations: The tumor nonsynonymous mutation count correlated with the number of expanded intratumoral alpha and beta TCRs.

Antigens for these TCRs are unknown. The receptor library was made with 5' RACE. Instrument on record: NextSeq 500. Clones were called with MiXCR by TCRdb after fastp trimmed the public reads at Q25, and only in-frame beta chains were retained. Entries are consolidated by CDR3 protein sequence, retaining the most common genes and DNA. In this sample the table shows some 97,000 distinct CDR3 sequences, nearly 4.5% of which occur a single time. 20% to 25% of the sample lies in the top ten. The sample's time point label, in plain terms: sample taken at primary tumor resection. The sample here was lung tumor tissue, taken at surgery. These receptors came from a male donor with early-stage non-small cell lung cancer.

This clonotype came up many times. The chain combines TRBV7-9 with TRBJ2-3, with D tentatively TRBD2 (5 bases). This CDR3 spans 13 amino acids. V dropped 0 bases and J dropped 8 bases, with 9 bases sitting between them. Per the germline V gene, CDR1 is SEHNR and CDR2 is FQNEAQ (reference sequence). CDR3 DNA: TGTGCCAGCAGCTTAGCTGCCGGAGGTACGCAGTATTTT. Translated, it gives CASSLAAGGTQYF.

This clonotype has a count of ten or more. The V and J genes are TRBV18 and TRBJ2-2; D perhaps matches TRBD1 (5 bases). V lost 6 bases to trimming and J lost 3 bases, with 8 bases between them. From germline, CDR1 is KGHSH and CDR2 LQKENI. The CDR3 contains 13 residues. CDR3 loop: CASSPRDTGELFF. The DNA of the CDR3 is TGTGCCAGCTCTCCCAGGGACACCGGGGAGCTGTTTTTT. The full variable domain, its missing parts supplied by reference TRBV18 and TRBJ2-2, is NAGVMQNPRHLVRRRGQEARLRCSPMKGHSHVYWYRQLPEEGLKFMVYLQKENIIDESGMPKERFSAEFPKEGPSILRIQQVVRGDSAAYFCASSPRDTGELFFGEGSRLTVL.

In its sample, this clonotype was seen many times. The chain employs TRBV29-1 and TRBJ2-1; TRBD2 agrees at 15 bases. V lost 6 bases, J lost 4 bases, and 7 bases stayed unmatched. CDR1 and CDR2 (germline): SQVTM, ANQGSEA. The CDR3 is 16 residues long. This chain's CDR3 is CSVGLAGGGRYNEQFF. CDR3 sequence (DNA): TGCAGCGTGGGACTAGCGGGAGGTGGCAGGTACAATGAGCAGTTCTTC.

In its sample, this clonotype was seen many times. The rearrangement joins TRBV5-4 to TRBJ2-6, with TRBD1 matching 8 bases. J gave up 0 bases and V 1 base, and 9 bases lay outside the gene matches. The germline V gene has CDR1 SGHNT and CDR2 YYREEE (reference sequence). The CDR3 runs to 19 residues. The CDR3 is CASSLYPGTGFSGANVLTF. DNA of the CDR3: TGTGCCAGCAGCTTGTATCCCGGGACAGGTTTCTCTGGGGCCAACGTCCTGACTTTC.

This clonotype was seen ten or more times. The chain links TRBV27 to TRBJ1-2, with D perhaps TRBD1 (5 bases). The CDR3 extends over 15 amino acids. Germline CDR1 reads MNHEY; CDR2 reads SMNVEV (reference sequence). Trimming pared 6 bases from V and 5 bases from J, leaving 19 bases between. This CDR3 is CASSRNGAATYGYTF. The CDR3 nucleotides read TGTGCCAGCAGCCGTAATGGGGCAGCGACTTATGGCTACACCTTC.

This clonotype was observed many times. This chain connects TRBV20-1 to TRBJ2-7, with D perhaps TRBD1 or TRBD2 (5 bases each). CDR1 is DFQATT and CDR2 is SNEGSKA in the germline V gene (reference sequence). V was clipped by 5 bases and J by 2 bases, with 13 bases between them. This CDR3 region has 13 residues. The CDR3 DNA reads TGCAGTGCTGACCGGGACGCAGCCTACGAGCAGTACTTC. Translation gives CSADRDAAYEQYF.

This clonotype occurred many times. CDR3 protein: CAGSSGNTIYF. In DNA form, the CDR3 reads TGTGCCGGGTCCAGTGGAAACACCATATATTTT. The genes are TRBV6-6 and TRBJ1-3, with unresolved D. The V gene lost 11 bases and the J gene lost 3 bases, with 8 bases spanning the gap. This CDR3 comprises 11 residues. From germline, CDR1 is MNHNY and CDR2 SVGAGI (reference sequence).

The sample holds many counts of this clonotype. The CDR3 bases are TGCGCCAGCAGCACGGGGGAAATGACTAGCGCTTCTAGCACAGATACGCAGTATTTT. Its translation: CASSTGEMTSASSTDTQYF. This chain connects TRBV5-1 to TRBJ2-3; 8 bases are a match to TRBD2. Per germline, CDR1 SGHRS and CDR2 YFSETQ. The CDR3 sequence is 19 residues long. The junction had 16 bases not matched to a gene; V was cut back by 4 bases and J by 0 bases.

The genes are TRBV28 and TRBJ2-2; 12 nucleotides line up with TRBD2. The CDR3 totals 20 residues. After removal of 5 bases from V and 2 bases from J, the junction contained 15 bases not matched to a gene. CDR1 MDHEN and CDR2 SYDVKM come from the germline V gene. The CDR3 DNA sequence: TGTGCCAGCAGTCCGAACCCGGGGCTAGCGGGAGGGCCAAACACCGGGGAGCTGTTTTTT. Its translation: CASSPNPGLAGGPNTGELFF.